This TCR beta chain is from a study of lymphopenia after photon versus proton radiotherapy. Findings and caveats of the study: Relative stability marked proton patients; photon patients lost diversity and naive cells. A bigger post-nadir fall in TCR diversity correlated inversely with survival time in deceased patients. After lymphocyte nadir, photon-treated repertoires showed oligoclonal expansion, especially CD8+ Temra.

In regard to this clone: Its antigen is still unknown.

The CDR3 runs to 14 residues. The V segment lost 5 bases and the J segment 6 bases; nucleotides outside the gene matches: 4. Germline loops: CDR1 MNHEY, CDR2 SMNVEV (reference sequence). Sequenced by immunoSEQ multiplex PCR; TCRdb stores in-frame clones only, minus some. Of around 70,000 clones in the sample, under 95% are singletons; the top ten hold approximately 2.1%. This TCR came from a middle-aged woman with cholangiocarcinoma. The sample consisted of peripheral blood, taken from a patient treated with photon-based radiotherapy. The genes are TRBV27 and TRBJ2-7, with TRBD2 matching over 13 bases. The CDR3, as DNA: TGTGCCAGCAGTCTGAGACTAGCGGGGGGCGAGCAGTACTTC. Encoded protein: CASSLRLAGGEQYF.